Listed below are T cell receptor beta chains from one sample, sequenced in a study of blood T cell repertoires in COVID-19. Clones were read by immunoSEQ multiplex PCR, and TCRdb kept only the in-frame ones, dropping some. The data contain around 250,000 clones, about 82% of them singletons. Specimen: peripheral blood. These receptors all stem from a man of 80 years or more with acute or convalescent COVID-19. CDR3s include the opening cysteine and the closing phenylalanine or tryptophan. A D gene is named only where the DNA matches it firmly. Expanded clones get a size class; other rows say once, few or many, or leave the size out.

V gene,clone size,D gene,J gene,CDR3 DNA,CDR3 protein
TRBV29-1,NA,NA,TRBJ2-7,TGCAGCGTTGGGGGCAAGTACGAGCAGTACTTC,CSVGGKYEQYF
TRBV6-9,NA,NA,TRBJ1-5,TGTGCCAGCAGTTATTGGGGGGGGCCCTCCTGCAATCAGCCCCAGCATTTT,CASSYWGGPSCNQPQHF
TRBV6-5,NA,TRBD1,TRBJ2-7,TGTGCCAGCGACAGGGCGGGCGAGCAGTACTTC,CASDRAGEQYF
TRBV28,few,TRBD1,TRBJ2-1,TGTGCCAGCAGTGCCCCGGGACAGTCAGGCTACAATGAGCAGTTCTTC,CASSAPGQSGYNEQFF
TRBV6-5,NA,NA,TRBJ1-4,TGTGCCGCCGCCCGGGTGGGTACTGAAAAACTGTTTTTT,CAAARVGTEKLFF
TRBV5-1,NA,NA,TRBJ2-3,TGCGCCAGCAGCTTGAGGAGGGGTCAAATAGCAGATACGCAGTATTTT,CASSLRRGQIADTQYF
TRBV6-6,NA,TRBD1,TRBJ1-1,TGTGCCAGCAGTTACTCGTCTAGGGGGCGCCGAACTGAAGCTTTCTTT,CASSYSSRGRRTEAFF
TRBV28,NA,NA,TRBJ2-3,TGTGCCAGCAGTTTTTTACTTGGCACAGATACGCAGTATTTT,CASSFLLGTDTQYF
TRBV2,NA,NA,TRBJ1-1,TGTGCTACAGCCCTGGGTAGAGCTTTCTTT,CATALGRAFF
TRBV6-5,NA,NA,TRBJ2-1,TGTGCCAGCACTAGGGTCCTAGCGTCCTACAATGAGCAGTTCTTC,CASTRVLASYNEQFF
TRBV5-6,once,TRBD1,TRBJ2-7,TGTGCCAGCAGCTTGACAGGACAGGGAAACGAGCAGTACTTC,CASSLTGQGNEQYF
TRBV19,NA,NA,TRBJ2-7,TGTGCCAGTAGTACCAACTCGGGGGGCGCCTACGAGCAGTACTTC,CASSTNSGGAYEQYF
TRBV28,NA,NA,TRBJ2-7,TGTGCCAGCATCCCGGGTGGGTTCCCAGCTGGCTACGAGCAGTACTTC,CASIPGGFPAGYEQYF
TRBV29-1,NA,NA,TRBJ2-5,TGCAGCGTTCCTCCCCCAGGAGGGACGGAGACCCAGTACTTC,CSVPPPGGTETQYF
TRBV5-1,few,NA,TRBJ2-2,TGCGCCAGCAGCTTGGACAGTACGAACACCGGGGAGCTGTTTTTT,CASSLDSTNTGELFF
TRBV7-3,NA,NA,TRBJ2-1,TGTGCCAGCAGCTCGACCCGGAGTTCCTACAATGAGCAGTTCTTC,CASSSTRSSYNEQFF
TRBV19,NA,TRBD1,TRBJ2-7,TGTGCCAGTAGTTGGGACAGGAAAGGCTACGAGCAGTACTTC,CASSWDRKGYEQYF
TRBV11-1,NA,NA,TRBJ1-2,TGTGCCAGCAGCTTAGGGGCCCAGGCTAACTATGGCTACACCTTC,CASSLGAQANYGYTF
TRBV5-6,NA,NA,TRBJ2-7,TGTGCCAGCAGCTTGTGGGGGGGGCGGAGAGAGCAGTACTTC,CASSLWGGRREQYF
TRBV10-3,NA,TRBD1,TRBJ1-5,TGTGCCATCAGGAGCGACAGGGGGGAAAATCAGCCCCAGCATTTT,CAIRSDRGENQPQHF
TRBV5-1,NA,NA,TRBJ2-3,TGCGCCAGCAGCTTGGCCGGGGGAACAGATACGCAGTATTTT,CASSLAGGTDTQYF
TRBV28,NA,NA,TRBJ2-7,TGTGCCAGCAGTTCTGGTGGACTTAGGGTTGTCGGCGAGCAGTACTTC,CASSSGGLRVVGEQYF
TRBV19,NA,TRBD1,TRBJ2-1,TGTGCCAGTAGTATAGGGGACAGCTCCTACAATGAGCAGTTCTTC,CASSIGDSSYNEQFF
TRBV7-3,NA,NA,TRBJ1-1,TGTGCCAGCAGCTTAGTTCGACTGGGAGGGAACACTGAAGCTTTCTTT,CASSLVRLGGNTEAFF
TRBV5-1,NA,TRBD1,TRBJ1-1,TGCGCCAGCAGCGTCGGGACAGCGAACACTGAAGCTTTCTTT,CASSVGTANTEAFF
TRBV5-1,NA,TRBD1,TRBJ1-1,TGCGCCAGCAGCCCTTTCCTATCGGACAGGGGGCTGTCCACTGAAGCTTTCTTT,CASSPFLSDRGLSTEAFF
TRBV2,NA,NA,TRBJ1-5,TGTGCCAGCAAGGGGGTCGCAGCATATCAGCCCCAGCATTTT,CASKGVAAYQPQHF
TRBV6-6,NA,NA,TRBJ1-3,TGTGCCAGCAGTTCTCGACAGCCGACTGGAAACACCATATATTTT,CASSSRQPTGNTIYF
TRBV5-1,NA,NA,TRBJ2-1,TGCGCCAGCAGCCCTATTCCGGGATACAATGAGCAGTTCTTC,CASSPIPGYNEQFF
TRBV11-2,NA,TRBD1,TRBJ2-5,TGTGCCAGCAGCCCTACAGGGGGGAAAGAGACCCAGTACTTC,CASSPTGGKETQYF
TRBV4-3,NA,NA,TRBJ1-4,TGCGCCAGCAGCCAAGAGGGCACTGCAACTAATGAAAAACTGTTTTTT,CASSQEGTATNEKLFF